This T cell receptor (beta chain) was sequenced in a study of blood T cell repertoires in COVID-19. As for the study in general: Acute and convalescent COVID-19 specimens originated in the United States, Italy and Spain. T cells, B-cell-depleted T cells, or PBMCs provided the cDNA or gDNA that served as material.

As originally analysed: Reference gene primer amplification in the assay estimated nucleated cell counts. Data came from immunoSEQ multiplex PCR; TCRdb stores just in-frame clones and leaves some out. V and J calls and clone size are given by that table; D and trimming were obtained from the DNA. The sample lists around 200,000 clones; almost 90% were seen once. Germline values: CDR1 GTSNPN, CDR2 SVGIG (reference sequence). The ends lost 5 bases at V and 5 bases at J; junction bases unmatched: 4. CDR3 size: 13 residues. The chain links TRBV30 to TRBJ2-5; 11 bases agree with TRBD1. The receptor comes from a young man with active or convalescent COVID-19. Sample: peripheral blood. For the CDR3, the DNA is TGTGCCTGGGGACAGGGGGCCATCGAGACCCAGTACTTC. Protein: CAWGQGAIETQYF. The entire variable domain, with the rest obtained from reference TRBV30 and TRBJ2-5, is as follows: SQTIHQWPATLVQPVGSPLSLECTVEGTSNPNLYWYRQAAGRGLQLLFYSVGIGQISSEVPQNLSASRPQDRQFILSSKKLLLSDSGFYLCAWGQGAIETQYFGPGTRLLVL.